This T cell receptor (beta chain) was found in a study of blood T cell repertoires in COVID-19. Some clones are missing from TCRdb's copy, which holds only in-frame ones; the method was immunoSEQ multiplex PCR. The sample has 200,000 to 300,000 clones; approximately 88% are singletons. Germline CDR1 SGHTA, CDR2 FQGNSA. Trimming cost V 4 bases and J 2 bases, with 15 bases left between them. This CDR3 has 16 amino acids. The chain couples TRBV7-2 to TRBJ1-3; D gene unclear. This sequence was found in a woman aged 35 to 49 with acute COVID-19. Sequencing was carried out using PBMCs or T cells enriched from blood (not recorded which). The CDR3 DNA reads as TGTGCCAGCAGCTCCGTCGGAGGGCTTACTGGAAACACCATATATTTT. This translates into CASSSVGGLTGNTIYF.